Below are 19 T cell receptor beta chains sequenced from a single sample in a study of blood T cell repertoires in COVID-19. The table came from immunoSEQ multiplex PCR; TCRdb's copy has only in-frame clones and leaves some out. This repertoire shows about 50,000 clones, about 87% found once; its top ten account for over 9.5%. The sample taken for sequencing was peripheral blood. All receptors come from a human donor with active COVID-19. The donor label of this sample is uncertain.

The chain uses TRBV5-8 and TRBJ2-3; TRBD2 aligns across 12 bases. V lost 1 base and J lost 0; bases outside the gene matches: 9. The CDR3 spans 19 residues. Looked up from germline, CDR1 is SGHTS and CDR2 is YDEGEE. CDR3 sequence (DNA): TGTGCCAGCAGCTTGTGGGGACTAGCGGGCGCCATTAGCACAGATACGCAGTATTTT. This encodes CASSLWGLAGAISTDTQYF.

This clone has just one count. The chain has TRBV7-3 and TRBJ1-1, with TRBD1 matching over 7 bases. V dropped 5 bases and J dropped 0; count of bases not matched to a gene: 3. Germline V gene lookup returns CDR1 SGHTA and CDR2 FQGTGA. The CDR3 consists of 14 residues. In DNA form, the CDR3 reads TGTGCCAGCAGCCGGGACAGAATGAACACTGAAGCTTTCTTT. Translating it yields CASSRDRMNTEAFF.

The chain is built from TRBV5-5 and TRBJ2-2, with D perhaps TRBD2 (5 bases). This CDR3 region has 17 residues. The V end lost 4 bases, the J end lost 0 bases, and 16 bases lay between the germline ends. The germline V gene has CDR1 SGHKS and CDR2 YYEKEE (reference sequence). Here the CDR3 DNA reads TGTGCCAGCAGCCCCCGGGCAGGAGGACCGAACACCGGGGAGCTGTTTTTT. Translating it yields CASSPRAGGPNTGELFF.

The V call is TRBV19, the J call TRBJ1-5; D perhaps matches TRBD1 (6 bases). The CDR3 is made up of 14 amino acids. The V end was cut by 3 bases, the J end by 4 bases, with 10 bases between. Germline lookup yields CDR1 LNHDA and CDR2 SQIVND (reference sequence). DNA of the CDR3: TGTGCCAGTAGTATCGTACAGGGAAATCAGCCCCAGCATTTT. It translates to CASSIVQGNQPQHF.

The chain combines TRBV6-2 or TRBV6-3 with TRBJ1-2; D might be TRBD1 (6 bases). Germline V CDR1 and CDR2: MNHEY, SVGEGT. V was trimmed by 2 bases and J by 1 base, leaving 20 bases between them. The CDR3 runs 18 residues. The CDR3 region has the DNA TGTGCCAGCAGTTACCCCCGGGGAGGGGGGAACCTTAACTATGGCTACACCTTC. This gives the protein CASSYPRGGGNLNYGYTF.

The chain recombines TRBV9 with TRBJ1-1; TRBD1 agrees at 7 bases. Germline CDR1 and CDR2: SGDLS and YYNGEE. V trimming: 2 bases; J trimming: 3 bases; junction bases outside the gene matches: 4. CDR3 size: 14 residues. In DNA form, the CDR3 reads TGTGCCAGCAGCGTTCAGGGGGTTGACACTGAAGCTTTCTTT. As protein: CASSVQGVDTEAFF.

This clone was detected a few times. The V call is TRBV9, the J call TRBJ2-1; 7 bases agree with TRBD1. The junction had 7 bases not matched to a gene; V was cut back by 0 bases and J by 7 bases. The germline V gene encodes CDR1 SGDLS and CDR2 YYNGEE. The CDR3 has 15 amino acids. Here the CDR3 DNA reads TGTGCCAGCAGCGTAGAGAGGGGGCAGCTAAATGAGCAGTTCTTC. Protein sequence: CASSVERGQLNEQFF.

The chain recombines TRBV5-1 with TRBJ2-2; 9 bases line up with TRBD1. V trimming: 6 bases; J trimming: 3 bases; junction bases outside the gene matches: 6. Germline CDR1 reads SGHRS; CDR2 reads YFSETQ. This CDR3 comprises 15 residues. The CDR3 DNA reads TGCGCCAGCACCAAGGGGGACAGGGACACCGGGGAGCTGTTTTTT. Translating it yields CASTKGDRDTGELFF.

V is TRBV14 and J is TRBJ2-7; 9 bases map to TRBD2. There are 16 residues in the CDR3. The V gene end was trimmed by 4 bases and the J gene end by 4 bases; junction bases not matched to a gene: 11. Germline CDR1 SGHDN, CDR2 FVKESK. The CDR3, as DNA: TGTGCCAGCAGCCTTTATCCCGGGCTAGCGGGGTACGAGCAGTACTTC. Amino acids: CASSLYPGLAGYEQYF.

This clone occurred a few times. The chain recombines TRBV5-1 with TRBJ2-5, with D perhaps matching TRBD1 (6 bases). This CDR3 contains 14 residues. V shed 2 bases and J shed 1 base, with 9 bases lying between them. Germline values: CDR1 SGHRS, CDR2 YFSETQ. The CDR3 here is CASSFMGAQETQYF. CDR3 DNA sequence: TGCGCCAGCAGCTTTATGGGGGCCCAAGAGACCCAGTACTTC.

The chain is built from TRBV19 and TRBJ2-1; D may be TRBD1 (6 bases). Germline CDR1 is LNHDA and CDR2 is SQIVND (reference sequence). The V and J ends lost 3 bases and 4 bases respectively, with 13 bases between them. The CDR3 spans 15 residues. CDR3 DNA sequence: TGTGCCAGTAGTATTCCCGGGACACCTTACAATGAGCAGTTCTTC. Residues: CASSIPGTPYNEQFF.

This chain uses TRBV4-3 with TRBJ2-3, with a possible D match to TRBD1 (5 bases). The CDR3 has 17 residues. Germline V CDR1 and CDR2: LGHNA, YSLEER. V was trimmed by 0 bases and J by 1 base, leaving 14 bases between them. CDR3 nucleotides: TGCGCCAGCAGCCAAGATCCACCTACAGGAGGCACAGATACGCAGTATTTT. Its translation: CASSQDPPTGGTDTQYF.

J is TRBJ1-5 and V is TRBV12-5, with D possibly being TRBD1 (6 bases). This CDR3 region has 17 residues. CDR1 is LGHNT, CDR2 FRNRAP, per germline. V lost 1 base to trimming and J lost 2 bases, with 15 bases between them. The CDR3 loop is CASGLGWGKGGNQPQHF. CDR3 DNA sequence: TGTGCTAGTGGTTTGGGCTGGGGAAAGGGGGGCAATCAGCCCCAGCATTTT.

The chain carries TRBV5-5 and TRBJ2-5; D remains ambiguous. Germline V lookup: CDR1 SGHKS, CDR2 YYEKEE (reference sequence). The CDR3 is 14 residues long. Trimming pared 2 bases from V and 4 bases from J, leaving 12 bases between. CDR3 nucleotides: TGTGCCAGCAGCTTTTCTGGATCGGGAGAGACCCAGTACTTC. It translates to CASSFSGSGETQYF. The whole variable domain, remainder taken from reference TRBV5-5 and TRBJ2-5, is DAGVTQSPTHLIKTRGQQVTLRCSPISGHKSVSWYQQVLGQGPQFIFQYYEKEERGRGNFPDRFSARQFPNYSSELNVNALLLGDSALYLCASSFSGSGETQYFGPGTRLLVL.

The rearrangement uses TRBV3-1 (or the pseudogene TRBV3-2) and TRBJ2-1; the D gene is possibly TRBD2 (6 bases). Germline CDR1 and CDR2: LGHDT and YNNKEL (reference sequence). CDR3 size: 14 residues. The germline V and J ends were trimmed by 4 bases and 9 bases, with 16 bases remaining between them. CDR3 nucleotides: TGTGCCAGCAGCCTGGGACTCCCGGAGGGTGAGCAGTTCTTC. It specifies CASSLGLPEGEQFF.

The chain recombines TRBV18 with TRBJ1-2; D uncertain. This CDR3 is built from 13 residues. Germline-derived CDR1 and CDR2 are KGHSH and LQKENI. Trimming took 6 bases from V and 3 from J, leaving 11 bases between them. CDR3 coding DNA: TGTGCCAGCTCTTTGGCCGGGGACTATGGCTACACCTTC. It yields the protein CASSLAGDYGYTF. Full variable domain (remainder filled in from reference TRBV18 and TRBJ1-2): NAGVMQNPRHLVRRRGQEARLRCSPMKGHSHVYWYRQLPEEGLKFMVYLQKENIIDESGMPKERFSAEFPKEGPSILRIQQVVRGDSAAYFCASSLAGDYGYTFGSGTRLTVV.

J is TRBJ2-1 and V is TRBV11-2; maybe TRBD2 (5 bases). The V end was cut by 5 bases, the J end by 0 bases, with 14 bases between. The CDR3 is 16 amino acids. The germline V gene encodes CDR1 SGHAT and CDR2 FQNNGV. For the CDR3, the DNA is TGTGCCAGCAGCCTCGCACTAGGGAGCTCCTACAATGAGCAGTTCTTC. Protein product: CASSLALGSSYNEQFF.

CDR3 coding DNA: TGCGCCAGCAGTCCCGCAGGGACAGACACCGGGGAGCTGTTTTTT. Amino acids: CASSPAGTDTGELFF. The chain joins TRBV5-1 to TRBJ2-2, with TRBD1 matching over 7 bases. Germline CDR1 is SGHRS and CDR2 is YFSETQ. V lost 5 bases, J lost 3 bases, and 7 bases stayed unmatched. This CDR3 contains 15 residues.

The gene calls are TRBV5-6 and TRBJ1-6; 10 nucleotides align to TRBD1. V lost 2 bases to trimming and J lost 1 base; unmatched junction nucleotides: 9. Germline V gene lookup returns CDR1 SGHDT and CDR2 YYEEEE. The CDR3 extends over 19 amino acids. In DNA, the CDR3 is TGTGCCAGCAGCTTTTTCGGGGACAGGGGTGGATCCTATAATTCACCCCTCCACTTT. It codes for CASSFFGDRGGSYNSPLHF.